Presented here are 10 T cell receptor beta chains from one specimen sequenced in a study of shared clonotypes between healthy human individuals. The method was immunoSEQ multiplex PCR; TCRdb's version includes in-frame clones alone and lacks a portion of them. This sample has about 480,000 clones, with 60% to 85% found just once. The sequenced sample was PBMCs. These receptors were obtained from a middle-aged woman in good health. Some clones in this sample may be carry-over from other donors' samples.

The chain uses TRBV6-5 and TRBJ2-7, with 10 bases identical to TRBD2. V dropped 0 bases and J dropped 5; count of bases not matched to a gene: 7. CDR1 is MNHEY and CDR2 is SVGAGI in the germline V gene. CDR3 length: 16 amino acids. The chain's CDR3 is CASSYSSSGRGDEQYF. As DNA, the CDR3 is TGTGCCAGCAGTTACTCGTCTAGCGGGAGAGGCGACGAGCAGTACTTC.

With respect to this clone: The junction does not match germline at one end; this may be a read error. The chain has TRBV30 and TRBJ1-2; the D is unclear. Germline CDR1 is GTSNPN and CDR2 is SVGIG (reference sequence). The CDR3 spans 11 residues. The CDR3 here is CAWSARGDVFF. The CDR3 DNA follows: TGTGCCTGGAGTGCGCGGGGTGATGTCTTCTTC.

This chain links TRBV6-1 with TRBJ1-2; a weak D match, TRBD1 (5 bases). CDR1 MNHNS and CDR2 SASEGT come from the germline V gene. CDR3 length: 17 residues. V dropped 1 base and J dropped 4 bases, with 19 bases sitting between them. This CDR3 is CASSEVRGSHPAYGYTF. CDR3 DNA: TGTGCCAGCAGTGAAGTTAGGGGATCACACCCAGCCTATGGCTACACCTTC.

The chain has TRBV7-9 and TRBJ2-7, with D maybe TRBD2 (6 bases). Germline V gives CDR1 SEHNR, CDR2 FQNEAQ (reference sequence). Trimming removed 0 bases from V and 2 bases from J, with 8 bases in between. The length of the CDR3 is 14 residues. The chain's CDR3 is CASSLASGAYEQYF. The CDR3 nucleotides read TGTGCCAGCAGCTTAGCGTCGGGAGCCTACGAGCAGTACTTC.

There are a few counts of this clone. The chain couples TRBV29-1 to TRBJ2-5, with D perhaps matching TRBD2 (6 bases). Trimming shortened V by 6 bases and J by 2 bases, and 13 bases separated the two germline ends. CDR3 length: 13 amino acids. Per germline, CDR1 SQVTM and CDR2 ANQGSEA. The CDR3 protein is CSVPGTPQETQYF. CDR3 bases: TGCAGCGTGCCCGGGACTCCTCAAGAGACCCAGTACTTC.

This rearrangement joins TRBV5-1 to TRBJ1-3; no reliable D call. The CDR3 runs 16 residues. Trimming removed 1 base at V and 0 bases at J, with 11 bases between. Germline V lookup: CDR1 SGHRS, CDR2 YFSETQ. The CDR3 reads CASSLTEILSGNTIYF. The CDR3 DNA reads TGCGCCAGCAGCTTGACAGAAATCCTCTCTGGAAACACCATATATTTT.

The rearrangement joins TRBV4-1 to TRBJ2-5; D is undetermined. CDR3 length: 16 amino acids. Germline V lookup: CDR1 MGHRA, CDR2 YSYEKL. Trimming removed 1 base at V and 4 bases at J, with 16 bases between. The CDR3 DNA is TGCGCCAGCAGCCAAGTAGTAGGTCCGACCGGAGAGACCCAGTACTTC. This gives the protein CASSQVVGPTGETQYF.

The chain is built from TRBV23-1 and TRBJ2-7; the D gene is possibly TRBD1 (6 bases). TRBV23-1 is an open reading frame, and its role is uncertain. The ends were cut back, 5 bases at V and 12 bases at J, with 20 bases in the middle. This CDR3 region has 13 residues. Here the CDR3 reads CASSADRTGWRYF. The CDR3 DNA follows: TGCGCCAGCAGTGCGGACAGAACAGGGTGGCGGTACTTC.

This clone was seen a few times. V is TRBV30 and J is TRBJ2-5; possibly TRBD1 for D (5 bases). There are 13 residues in the CDR3. The germline V gene encodes CDR1 GTSNPN and CDR2 SVGIG (reference sequence). Trimming removed 8 bases at V and 1 base at J, with 14 bases between. The CDR3 is CARRSDTQETQYF. The CDR3 coding sequence is TGTGCCCGCCGTTCGGACACCCAAGAGACCCAGTACTTC.

V gene TRBV14 combines with J gene TRBJ1-2; tentatively, D is TRBD1 (6 bases). Per the germline V gene, CDR1 is SGHDN and CDR2 is FVKESK. The CDR3 runs to 14 residues. Trimming pared 3 bases from V and 4 bases from J, leaving 12 bases between. CDR3 sequence reads: CASSHSGQLYGYTF. In nucleotides, the CDR3 is TGTGCCAGCAGCCACTCGGGACAACTCTATGGCTACACCTTC.